The sequence of this TCR beta chain was determined in a study of OX40 agonist ivuxolimab in advanced cancers. For the study at large: Patients receiving dose escalation had hepatocellular carcinoma, melanoma, renal cell or head and neck cancer. About 40% of patients had received prior checkpoint inhibitor therapy. The study reported partial responses in three patients: one hepatocellular carcinoma, two cutaneous melanoma. General study points: Among some nonresponders, normalized T-cell clonal expansion was also low.

Assay: immunoSEQ multiplex PCR; the TCRdb copy retains only in-frame clones and omits some. The repertoire holds approximately 74,000 clones, with 90% to 95% as singletons. The CDR3 totals 15 residues. V shed 4 bases and J 1 base; nucleotides not matched to a gene: 6. Germline V gene data show CDR1 as SEHNR and CDR2 as FQNEAQ (reference sequence). To note about this clone: No antigen is known for it.

The chain is built from TRBV7-9 and TRBJ2-7; the match to TRBD2 covers 8 bases. Sequencing used CD4+ or CD8+ T cells sorted from blood, obtained in a trial of the OX40 agonist ivuxolimab. The clonotype originates from an adult with an advanced solid tumor such as melanoma, head and neck, liver or kidney cancer. DNA of the CDR3: TGTGCCAGCAGCTGGACCGGACTAGCATCCTACGAGCAGTACTTC. Amino acid sequence: CASSWTGLASYEQYF.